This T cell receptor beta chain comes out of a study of post-analysis software for immune sequencing data. Points from the study as a whole: Patients showed TRBV5-6, TRBV5-1 and TRBV20-1 among five TRBV segments more frequent than in controls. Versus controls, multiple sclerosis patients showed significantly lower diversity (normalized Chao1).

There are 11 residues in the CDR3. Trimming took 4 bases from V and 9 from J, leaving 7 bases between them. Unique molecular identifiers were carried by the TCR beta cDNA libraries. There were 1 to 10 million T cells, and 450,000 to 550,000 cDNA molecules came from them. One entry per CDR3 protein results from TCRdb running MiXCR on the PCR reads. The sample holds about 820,000 distinct CDR3 sequences; about 50% are singletons and the top ten take over 4%. Of note for this clonotype: Its antigen is currently unknown.

Material: blood. The receptor comes from a girl aged 5-17 years with multiple sclerosis. The rearrangement joins TRBV12-3 or TRBV12-4 to TRBJ2-1; D may be TRBD1 or TRBD2 (5 bases each). As DNA, the CDR3 is TGTGCCAGCAGTTCAGGGAGTGAGCAGTTCTTC. Its translation: CASSSGSEQFF.